This T cell receptor (beta chain) originates from a study of blood T cells in healthy people across ages. As concerns this clonotype: Antigen: not known.

The CDR3 has 14 amino acids. Trimming shortened V by 5 bases and J by 11 bases, and 21 bases separated the two germline ends. Germline V gene lookup returns CDR1 MNHEY and CDR2 SMNVEV (reference sequence). Study findings and constraints: Diversity estimates drawn from one million T cells were deemed underestimates. TCR beta diversity, measured per million T cells, fell in a roughly linear way with age.

With a J-beta primer mix and a sample-barcoded 5' primer, a second PCR ran about 6 to 11 cycles. From the 5' RACE reads, TCRdb called clonotypes with MiXCR, one entry per CDR3 protein. The sample includes around 690,000 distinct CDR3 sequences, roughly 58% of them seen just once. Sequencing used blood. The chain joins TRBV27 to TRBJ2-5; D gene uncertain. The sequence derives from a man in his sixties in good health. CDR3 sequence reads: CASSHSSSYNEQYF. The DNA for the CDR3 is TGTGCCAGCAGTCATAGTAGCTCCTACAATGAGCAGTACTTC.